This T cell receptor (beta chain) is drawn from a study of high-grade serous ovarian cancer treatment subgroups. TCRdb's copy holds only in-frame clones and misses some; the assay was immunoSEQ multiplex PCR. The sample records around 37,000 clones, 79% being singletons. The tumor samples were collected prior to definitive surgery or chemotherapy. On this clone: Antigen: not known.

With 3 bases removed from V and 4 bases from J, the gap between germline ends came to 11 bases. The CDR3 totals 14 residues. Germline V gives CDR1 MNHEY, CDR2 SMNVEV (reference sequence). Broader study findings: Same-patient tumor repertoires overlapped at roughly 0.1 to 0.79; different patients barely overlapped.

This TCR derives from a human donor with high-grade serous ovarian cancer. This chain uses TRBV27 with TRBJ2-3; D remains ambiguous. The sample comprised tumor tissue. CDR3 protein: CASSFRKPPDTQYF. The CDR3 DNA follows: TGTGCCAGCAGTTTTCGGAAGCCCCCAGATACGCAGTATTTT.